This TCR beta chain derives from a study of CD8+CD57+ T cells in acquired aplastic anemia. Genomic DNA constituted the template upon which TCR beta VDJ and CDR3 profiling was performed. TCRdb itself ran the reads through MiXCR, one entry per CDR3 protein. Among approximately 300,000 distinct CDR3 sequences, roughly 53% were seen once, and the ten largest hold 1% to 1.5%. The CDR3 loop spans 15 amino acids. Looked up from germline, CDR1 is SGHAT and CDR2 is FQNNGV. V shed 8 bases and J 0 bases; nucleotides not matched to a gene: 9. All sequencing subjects had displayed CD8+CD57+ cell expansion on flow cytometry.

This receptor was obtained from a human donor with aplastic anemia. Source material: sorted CD4+, CD8+, or CD8+CD57+ T cells (not recorded which) from PBMCs. This chain connects TRBV11-2 to TRBJ2-7; TRBD1 matches at 8 bases. This CDR3 reads CASALGRGPSYEQYF. In DNA, the CDR3 is TGTGCCAGCGCCCTAGGCAGGGGGCCCTCCTACGAGCAGTACTTC.